Given below is one TCR beta chain in context. The antigen is undetermined. The second PCR ran about 6 to 11 cycles with a sample-barcoded 5' primer and J-beta primers. One entry per CDR3 protein, called by TCRdb with MiXCR from the 5' RACE reads. Of 800,000 to 1,300,000 distinct CDR3 sequences listed, approximately 25% are singletons. The sample belongs to a study of blood T cells in healthy people across ages. General study findings and limits: Observed TCR beta diversity per million T cells went down as age went up. This fall followed a roughly linear course with age. No conclusive comparison of naive versus antigen-experienced cells was possible with unsorted PBMCs.

Germline V CDR1 and CDR2: SGHVS, FNYEAQ. The CDR3 is 14 residues long. The ends were cut back, 0 bases at V and 8 bases at J, with 13 bases in the middle. The same specimen was also included in a second study, on T cells of mothers and their children. This second report adds: The sample comes from fewer than ten healthy Caucasian donors: mothers and children.

The gene calls are TRBV7-6 and TRBJ1-2; no firm D call. The sample consisted of blood. The clonotype comes from a girl aged 2 to 9 in good health. The CDR3 protein is CASSLARTVQGYTF. As DNA, the CDR3 is TGTGCCAGCAGCTTAGCAAGGACTGTGCAGGGCTACACCTTC.